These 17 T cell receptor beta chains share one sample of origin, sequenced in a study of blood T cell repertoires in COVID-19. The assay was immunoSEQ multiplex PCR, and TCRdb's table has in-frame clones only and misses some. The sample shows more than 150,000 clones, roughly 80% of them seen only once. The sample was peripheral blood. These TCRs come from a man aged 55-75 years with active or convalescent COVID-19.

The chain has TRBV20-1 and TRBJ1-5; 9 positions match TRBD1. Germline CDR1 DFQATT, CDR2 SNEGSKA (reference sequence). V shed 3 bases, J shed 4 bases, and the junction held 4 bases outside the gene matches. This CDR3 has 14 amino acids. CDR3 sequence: CSASIGQGNQPQHF. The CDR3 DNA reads TGCAGTGCTAGTATCGGACAGGGGAATCAGCCCCAGCATTTT.

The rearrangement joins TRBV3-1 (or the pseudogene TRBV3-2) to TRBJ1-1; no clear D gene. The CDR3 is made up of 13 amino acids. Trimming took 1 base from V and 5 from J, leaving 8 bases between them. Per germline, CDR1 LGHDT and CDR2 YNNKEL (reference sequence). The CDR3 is CASSQGEVTEAFF. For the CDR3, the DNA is TGTGCCAGCAGCCAAGGAGAAGTTACTGAAGCTTTCTTT.

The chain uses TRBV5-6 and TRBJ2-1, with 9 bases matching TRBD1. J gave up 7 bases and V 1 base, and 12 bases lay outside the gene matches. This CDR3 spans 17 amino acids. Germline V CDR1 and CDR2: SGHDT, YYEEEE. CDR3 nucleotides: TGTGCCAGCAGCTTGAGGAACAGGGGGCAGTGGGATAATGAGCAGTTCTTC. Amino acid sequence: CASSLRNRGQWDNEQFF.

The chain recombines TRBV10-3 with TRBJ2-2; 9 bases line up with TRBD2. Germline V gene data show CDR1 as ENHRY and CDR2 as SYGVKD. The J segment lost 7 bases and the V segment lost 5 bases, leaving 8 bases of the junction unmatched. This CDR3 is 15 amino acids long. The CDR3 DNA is TGTGCCATCAGTAGGTTAGCGGGAGAGGACGGGGAGCTGTTTTTT. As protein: CAISRLAGEDGELFF.

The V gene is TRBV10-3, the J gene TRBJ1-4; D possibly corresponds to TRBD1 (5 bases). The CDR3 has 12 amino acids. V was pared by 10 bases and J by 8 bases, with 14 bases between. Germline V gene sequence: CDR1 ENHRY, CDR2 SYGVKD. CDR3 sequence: CASGTSGEKLFF. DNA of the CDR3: TGTGCCAGCGGGACCAGCGGAGAAAAACTGTTTTTT.

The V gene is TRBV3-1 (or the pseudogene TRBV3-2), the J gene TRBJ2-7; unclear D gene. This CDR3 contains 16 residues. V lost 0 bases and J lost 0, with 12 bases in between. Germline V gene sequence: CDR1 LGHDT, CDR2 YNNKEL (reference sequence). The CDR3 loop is CASSQDSRFYSYEQYF. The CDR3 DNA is TGTGCCAGCAGCCAAGATAGCAGATTTTACTCCTACGAGCAGTACTTC.

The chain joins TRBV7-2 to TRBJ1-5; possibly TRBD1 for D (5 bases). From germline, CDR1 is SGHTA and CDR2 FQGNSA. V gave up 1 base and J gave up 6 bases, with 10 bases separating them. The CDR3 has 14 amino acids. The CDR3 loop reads CASSLDSGAQPQHF. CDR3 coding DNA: TGTGCCAGCAGCTTAGACTCTGGGGCTCAGCCCCAGCATTTT.

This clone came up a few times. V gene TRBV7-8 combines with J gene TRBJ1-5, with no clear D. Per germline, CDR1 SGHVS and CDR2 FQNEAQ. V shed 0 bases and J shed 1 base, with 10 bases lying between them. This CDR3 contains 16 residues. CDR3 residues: CASSLARVRSNQPQHF. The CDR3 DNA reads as TGTGCCAGCAGCTTAGCGCGGGTGCGGAGCAATCAGCCCCAGCATTTT.

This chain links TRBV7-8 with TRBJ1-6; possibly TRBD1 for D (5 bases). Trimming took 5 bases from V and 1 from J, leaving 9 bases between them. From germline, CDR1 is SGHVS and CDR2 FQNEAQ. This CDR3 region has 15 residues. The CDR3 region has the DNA TGTGCCAGCAGCAGAGAGGGGTCCTATAATTCACCCCTCCACTTT. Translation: CASSREGSYNSPLHF.

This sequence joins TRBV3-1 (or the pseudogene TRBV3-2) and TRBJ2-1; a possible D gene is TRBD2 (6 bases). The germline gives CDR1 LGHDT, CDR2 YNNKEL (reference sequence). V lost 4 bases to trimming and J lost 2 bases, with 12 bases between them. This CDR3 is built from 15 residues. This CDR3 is CASSPLGEAYNEQFF. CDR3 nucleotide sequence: TGTGCCAGCAGCCCGCTTGGGGAGGCCTACAATGAGCAGTTCTTC.

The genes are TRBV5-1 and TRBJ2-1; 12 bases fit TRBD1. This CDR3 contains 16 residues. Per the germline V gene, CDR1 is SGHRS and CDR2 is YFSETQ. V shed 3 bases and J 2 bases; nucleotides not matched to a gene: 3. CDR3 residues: CASSSGTGGPYNEQFF. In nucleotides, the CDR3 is TGCGCCAGCAGCTCCGGGACAGGGGGCCCCTACAATGAGCAGTTCTTC.

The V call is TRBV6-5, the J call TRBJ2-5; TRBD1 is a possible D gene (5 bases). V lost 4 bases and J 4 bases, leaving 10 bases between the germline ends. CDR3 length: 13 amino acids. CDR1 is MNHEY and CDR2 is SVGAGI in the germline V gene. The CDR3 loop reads CASSLFRAETQYF. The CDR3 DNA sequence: TGTGCCAGCAGTTTATTCAGGGCAGAGACCCAGTACTTC.

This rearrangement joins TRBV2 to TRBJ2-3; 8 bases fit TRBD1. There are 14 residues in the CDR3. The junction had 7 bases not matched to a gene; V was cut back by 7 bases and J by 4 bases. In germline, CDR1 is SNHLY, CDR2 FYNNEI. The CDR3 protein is CASTHDRGADTQYF. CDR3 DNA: TGTGCCAGCACTCACGACAGGGGAGCAGATACGCAGTATTTT.

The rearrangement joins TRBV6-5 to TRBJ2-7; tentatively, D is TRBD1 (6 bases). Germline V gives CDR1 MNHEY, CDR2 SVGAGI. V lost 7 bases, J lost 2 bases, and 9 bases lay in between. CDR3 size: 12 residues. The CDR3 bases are TGTGCCAGCATGAGGGACACCTACGAGCAGTACTTC. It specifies CASMRDTYEQYF.

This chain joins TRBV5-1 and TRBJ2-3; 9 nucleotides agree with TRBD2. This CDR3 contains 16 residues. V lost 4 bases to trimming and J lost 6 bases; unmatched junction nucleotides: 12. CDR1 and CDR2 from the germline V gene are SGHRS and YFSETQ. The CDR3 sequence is CASSPQGSGRPDTQYF. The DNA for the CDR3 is TGCGCCAGCAGCCCGCAAGGGAGCGGGAGGCCGGATACGCAGTATTTT.

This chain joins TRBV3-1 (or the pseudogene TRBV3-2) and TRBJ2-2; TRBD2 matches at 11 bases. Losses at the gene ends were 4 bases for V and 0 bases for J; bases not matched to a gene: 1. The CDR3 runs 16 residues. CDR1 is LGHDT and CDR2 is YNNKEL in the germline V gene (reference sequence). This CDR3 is CASSLGLAANTGELFF. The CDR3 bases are TGTGCCAGCAGCCTGGGACTAGCGGCGAACACCGGGGAGCTGTTTTTT.

The CDR3 sequence is CASSLLGGQGKQETQYF. CDR3 nucleotide sequence: TGTGCCAGCAGCTTACTTGGTGGGCAGGGTAAGCAAGAGACCCAGTACTTC. The chain recombines TRBV11-2 with TRBJ2-5, with D possibly being TRBD1 (5 bases). The CDR3 is 17 residues long. With 2 bases removed from V and 2 bases from J, the gap between germline ends came to 18 bases. Germline V lookup: CDR1 SGHAT, CDR2 FQNNGV.